This TCR beta chain was documented in a study of blood T cell repertoires in COVID-19. The protocol was immunoSEQ multiplex PCR, while the TCRdb copy is restricted to in-frame clones and leaves out a portion. This table holds over 250,000 clones, about nine tenths found once. Germline CDR1 reads KGHSH; CDR2 reads LQKENI. The CDR3 totals 16 residues. V was clipped by 3 bases and J by 4 bases; unmatched bases: 3. The chain has TRBV18 and TRBJ2-3; TRBD2 agrees at 14 bases. The sample was peripheral blood. This sequence was found in a woman aged 50 to 65 with COVID-19, enrolled during active disease. CDR3 sequence: CASSPGTSGSSDTQYF. The CDR3 nucleotides are TGTGCCAGCTCACCTGGGACTAGCGGGAGTTCAGATACGCAGTATTTT.